Below, 28 T cell receptor beta chains from the same sample are listed, as sequenced in a study of CD8 T cells in ankylosing spondylitis (dated by TCRdb to 2017 to 2019). Libraries were built with 5' RACE. Sequencing instrument: Illumina HiSeq 2500. The public reads were quality trimmed at Q25 with fastp and then assembled into clones with MiXCR by TCRdb, keeping productive beta chains. Every CDR3 protein is listed once, alongside the most common genes and DNA of its rows. In this sample the table shows about 540,000 distinct CDR3 sequences, approximately 12% of which occur a single time. In total, the top ten clones hold approximately 6.2% of the sample. Summary of the overall study and its limitations: Blood from ankylosing spondylitis patients appeared to be characterized by a TCR beta motif composed of 7 to 9 highly homologous amino acid variants.

Their recognized antigens are unknown. Sequencing was carried out using blood, either unsorted or a sorted T cell fraction (not recorded which). The receptors were gathered from a male donor with ankylosing spondylitis.

In this sample, this clonotype turned up a few times. The chain carries TRBV5-1 and TRBJ2-3; the match to TRBD1 covers 8 bases. Germline values: CDR1 SGHRS, CDR2 YFSETQ. J was trimmed by 0 bases and V by 5 bases; bases with no gene match: 2. CDR3 length: 14 amino acids. Here the CDR3 DNA reads TGCGCCAGCAGTCAGGGGGCTAGCACAGATACGCAGTATTTT. Translating gives CASSQGASTDTQYF.

This clonotype came up a few times. The chain couples TRBV3-1 to TRBJ2-6, with D possibly matching TRBD1 (6 bases). The CDR3 has 16 amino acids. The V gene lost 5 bases and the J gene lost 4 bases, with 15 bases spanning the gap. Germline V gene sequence: CDR1 LGHDT, CDR2 YNNKEL (reference sequence). The CDR3, as DNA: TGTGCCAGCAGCAACCCGGACAGACCAGGGGCCAACGTCCTGACTTTC. It translates to CASSNPDRPGANVLTF.

The gene calls are TRBV6-1 and TRBJ2-2; 7 nucleotides agree with TRBD2. Per the germline V gene, CDR1 is MNHNS and CDR2 is SASEGT. The CDR3 extends over 16 amino acids. Unmatched junction bases numbered 8, after V lost 6 bases and J lost 1 base. CDR3 nucleotide sequence: TGTGCCAGCAGACCATTCTTAGCGGGGAACACCGGGGAGCTGTTTTTT. This codes for CASRPFLAGNTGELFF.

This clonotype was picked up a small number of times. Its ends do not fully match the called genes, so a read error is possible. The rearrangement links TRBV3-1 to TRBJ2-1; tentative D call: TRBD1 (5 bases). The germline CDR1 and CDR2 sequences are LGHDT and YNNKEL (reference sequence). This CDR3 is built from 15 residues. CDR3 region: CASRQEQGAYNEQFF. In nucleotides, the CDR3 is TGTGCCAGCAGACAAGAGCAGGGCGCCTACAATGAGCAGTTCTTC.

In this sample, this clonotype turned up many times. This chain links TRBV12-3 or TRBV12-4 with TRBJ1-1; no definite D call. The CDR3 has 13 amino acids. V lost 1 base and J lost 5, with 8 bases in between. CDR3 residues: CASSLGDVTEAFF. CDR3 DNA sequence: TGTGCCAGCAGTTTAGGGGATGTGACTGAAGCTTTCTTT.

This clonotype has a count of ten or more. This CDR3 reads CASSRQSQDTQYF. The CDR3 coding sequence is TGCGCCAGCAGTCGGCAGTCTCAAGATACGCAGTATTTT. The chain couples TRBV4-1 to TRBJ2-3; D remains unclear. The CDR3 totals 13 residues. V lost 6 bases and J 5 bases, leaving 12 bases between the germline ends. Germline V gene lookup returns CDR1 MGHRA and CDR2 YSYEKL.

This clonotype was counted a few times. The V gene is TRBV11-3, the J gene TRBJ2-1; tentative D call: TRBD1 (6 bases). The CDR3 is made up of 16 amino acids. Trimming removed 0 bases at V and 4 bases at J, with 13 bases between. Germline assignment: CDR1 SGHNT and CDR2 YENEEA. The CDR3 bases are TGTGCCAGCAGCTTAGAAGGGACACAGGGATACAATGAGCAGTTCTTC. Translated: CASSLEGTQGYNEQFF.

The J gene is TRBJ2-3, the V gene TRBV7-2; TRBD1 or TRBD2 may be the D gene (5 bases each). Germline V CDR1 and CDR2: SGHTA, FQGNSA. Between the trimmed V and J ends, which lost 4 bases and 5 bases, there was a span of 16 bases. The length of the CDR3 is 15 residues. CDR3 bases: TGTGCCAGCAGCTCATCCGGGACCCGGGAAGATACGCAGTATTTT. Its translation: CASSSSGTREDTQYF.

This clonotype was observed a few times. The chain recombines TRBV6-1 with TRBJ2-3; 10 nucleotides align to TRBD2. CDR1 MNHNS and CDR2 SASEGT come from the germline V gene. This CDR3 has 15 amino acids. Trimming cost V 6 bases and J 0 bases; bases outside gene matches: 3. The chain's CDR3 is CASRGLAVSTDTQYF. For the CDR3, the DNA is TGTGCCAGCAGAGGACTAGCGGTTAGCACAGATACGCAGTATTTT.

The sample holds a few counts of this clonotype. CDR3 sequence reads: CASSRWNPKKGELFF. As DNA, the CDR3 is TGTGCCAGCAGCCGTTGGAATCCCAAAAAAGGGGAGCTGTTTTTT. The genes are TRBV5-5 and TRBJ2-2; D is unresolved. Germline CDR1 is SGHKS and CDR2 is YYEKEE (reference sequence). V gave up 4 bases and J gave up 8 bases, with 18 bases separating them. The CDR3 totals 15 residues.

This clonotype was recorded at least ten times. This sequence joins TRBV7-8 and TRBJ2-1; 8 bases are a match to TRBD2. The germline V gene has CDR1 SGHVS and CDR2 FQNEAQ. The CDR3 consists of 15 residues. V dropped 2 bases and J dropped 7; count of bases not matched to a gene: 7. The CDR3 DNA reads as TGTGCCAGCAGCTTAATTGGAGCGGGAGTTAATGAGCAGTTCTTC. Translating it yields CASSLIGAGVNEQFF.

This clonotype was picked up many times. The V call is TRBV12-3 or TRBV12-4, the J call TRBJ2-7; D could derive from TRBD1 or TRBD2 (5 bases each). The CDR3 is made up of 13 amino acids. Trimming removed 0 bases at V and 6 bases at J, with 9 bases between. The CDR3 DNA reads as TGTGCCAGCAGTTTAGCCGGGGCGGGCGAGCAGTACTTC. Translated, it gives CASSLAGAGEQYF.

This clonotype has more than one count but fewer than ten. The chain uses TRBV6-2 or TRBV6-3 and TRBJ1-2, with unresolved D. CDR1 MNHEY and CDR2 SVGEGT come from the germline V gene. Deletions cut 7 bases from V and 4 bases from J, with 25 bases between. The CDR3 contains 17 residues. The CDR3: CASTNPGAGRASYGYTF. In DNA form, the CDR3 reads TGTGCCAGCACCAATCCGGGAGCCGGCCGCGCGAGCTATGGCTACACCTTC.

This clonotype was recorded a few times. The V call is TRBV12-3 or TRBV12-4, the J call TRBJ1-5; a weak D match, TRBD1 (5 bases). Trimming removed 5 bases from V and 7 bases from J, with 9 bases in between. This CDR3 region has 12 residues. DNA for the CDR3: TGTGCCAGCAGTCAGGGCCCCCAGCCCCAGCATTTT. It specifies CASSQGPQPQHF.

This clonotype appeared many times. The V gene is TRBV20-1, the J gene TRBJ1-1, with D tentatively TRBD1 (5 bases). The length of the CDR3 is 12 residues. Between the trimmed V and J ends, which lost 4 bases and 1 base, there was a span of 7 bases. CDR1 and CDR2 (germline): DFQATT, SNEGSKA (reference sequence). CDR3 amino acids: CSAIGANTEAFF. In DNA, the CDR3 is TGCAGTGCTATCGGGGCGAACACTGAAGCTTTCTTT.

This clonotype was observed a few times. This chain uses TRBV7-8 with TRBJ2-7; 7 bases align to TRBD1. Germline CDR1 SGHVS, CDR2 FQNEAQ. V shed 4 bases and J 0 bases; nucleotides not matched to a gene: 3. This CDR3 comprises 14 residues. CDR3 residues: CASSSDRSSYEQYV. CDR3 nucleotides: TGTGCCAGCAGCTCGGACAGGAGCTCCTACGAGCAGTACGTC.

The chain links TRBV7-2 to TRBJ2-1; D is possibly TRBD2 (6 bases). Germline-derived CDR1 and CDR2 are SGHTA and FQGNSA. V was pared by 0 bases and J by 6 bases, with 18 bases between. CDR3 size: 17 residues. The CDR3 here is CASSLAVASVLFNEQFF. CDR3 nucleotide sequence: TGTGCCAGCAGCTTAGCGGTAGCTAGCGTTCTGTTCAATGAGCAGTTCTTC.

The V and J genes are TRBV24-1 and TRBJ2-1; 9 bases align to TRBD2. There are 17 residues in the CDR3. Germline CDR1 and CDR2: KGHDR and SFDVKD. The J segment lost 7 bases and the V segment lost 0 bases, leaving 9 bases of the junction unmatched. The CDR3 sequence: CATSDLPRPGLANEQFF. CDR3 nucleotides: TGTGCCACCAGTGATTTGCCCCGGCCGGGACTAGCAAATGAGCAGTTCTTC.

This clonotype has only a few counts. The J gene is TRBJ1-1, the V gene TRBV12-3 or TRBV12-4, with a weak D call TRBD1 (5 bases). The CDR3 sequence is 14 residues long. With 7 bases removed from V and 6 bases from J, the gap between germline ends came to 18 bases. The CDR3 spells CASTHGGPTSEAFF. Written as DNA, the CDR3 is TGTGCCAGCACCCACGGGGGACCAACCTCTGAAGCTTTCTTT.

In its sample, this clonotype was seen a few times. The rearrangement joins TRBV10-3 to TRBJ2-3; 10 nucleotides align to TRBD2. The V gene's germline CDR1 is ENHRY and CDR2 SYGVKD. The V segment lost 11 bases and the J segment 5 bases; nucleotides outside the gene matches: 7. The CDR3 has 13 residues. The CDR3 nucleotides are TGTGCCGGAGGGACTAGCGTGGAAGATACGCAGTATTTT. Translated, it gives CAGGTSVEDTQYF.

This clonotype appeared a few times. As DNA, the CDR3 is TGCAGTGCTAGAATGTTGGGCTATGGCTACACCTTC. Amino acid sequence: CSARMLGYGYTF. The gene calls are TRBV20-1 and TRBJ1-2; D is undetermined. Looked up from germline, CDR1 is DFQATT and CDR2 is SNEGSKA (reference sequence). V gave up 2 bases and J gave up 4 bases, with 8 bases separating them. This CDR3 is 12 amino acids long.

This clonotype was counted only a few times. V and J are TRBV19 and TRBJ1-2; D is unresolved. CDR1 LNHDA and CDR2 SQIVND come from the germline V gene (reference sequence). There are 13 residues in the CDR3. The ends were cut back, 3 bases at V and 2 bases at J, with 7 bases in the middle. Here the CDR3 DNA reads TGTGCCAGTAGTATGGGCTCCAACTATGGCTACACCTTC. Translation gives CASSMGSNYGYTF. Complete variable domain (other parts from reference TRBV19 and TRBJ1-2): DGGITQSPKYLFRKEGQNVTLSCEQNLNHDAMYWYRQDPGQGLRLIYYSQIVNDFQKGDIAEGYSVSREKKESFPLTVTSAQKNPTAFYLCASSMGSNYGYTFGSGTRLTVV.

This clonotype was detected a few times. The rearrangement uses TRBV5-1 and TRBJ2-1, with D uncertain. The CDR3 length is 15 residues. The germline V gene encodes CDR1 SGHRS and CDR2 YFSETQ. Trimming took 2 bases from V and 1 from J, leaving 10 bases between them. This CDR3 reads CASSFRSRSYNEQFF. CDR3 nucleotides: TGCGCCAGCAGCTTCAGGTCAAGGTCCTACAATGAGCAGTTCTTC.

This clonotype was counted only a few times. The V and J genes are TRBV15 and TRBJ2-6; 8 bases agree with TRBD2. The CDR3 sequence is 16 residues long. Germline CDR1 is LNHNV and CDR2 is YYDKDF (reference sequence). Trimming at V came to 0 bases and at J to 4 bases, leaving 2 bases not matched to a gene. The CDR3 is CATSRDSGNGANVLTF. The CDR3 region has the DNA TGTGCCACCAGCAGAGATAGCGGGAACGGGGCCAACGTCCTGACTTTC.

This chain links TRBV12-3 or TRBV12-4 with TRBJ2-3, with 7 bases aligning to TRBD2. J was trimmed by 4 bases and V by 3 bases; bases with no gene match: 4. CDR3 size: 14 residues. CDR3 sequence: CASSFGGSADTQYF. In nucleotides, the CDR3 is TGTGCCAGCAGTTTTGGCGGGAGTGCAGATACGCAGTATTTT.

This clonotype has only a few counts. This chain uses TRBV3-1 with TRBJ1-2, with TRBD1 matching 9 bases. Trimming took 1 base from V and 3 from J; bases not matched to a gene: 3. Germline lookup yields CDR1 LGHDT and CDR2 YNNKEL (reference sequence). This CDR3 is built from 15 residues. This chain's CDR3 is CASSQGDREDYGYTF. Here the CDR3 DNA reads TGTGCCAGCAGCCAAGGGGACAGGGAGGACTATGGCTACACCTTC.

A note on this clonotype: Given a much more abundant clone one base away, this may be a read error. This CDR3 is CASSLAGETNEQFF. Written as DNA, the CDR3 is TGTGCCAGCAGCTTAGCGGGAGAGACGAATGAGCAGTTCTTC. The chain couples TRBV7-9 to TRBJ2-1; TRBD2 might be the D (5 bases). The CDR3 extends over 14 amino acids. The V and J ends lost 0 bases and 7 bases respectively, with 10 bases between them. Germline lookup yields CDR1 SEHNR and CDR2 FQNEAQ (reference sequence).

This clonotype appeared a few times. The CDR3 nucleotides are TGTGCCAGCAGCCGTAGAGGGGACGCCTACAATGAGCAGTTCTTC. Translating it yields CASSRRGDAYNEQFF. The chain carries TRBV9 and TRBJ2-1; D assignment may be TRBD1 or TRBD2 (5 bases each). V was cut by 4 bases and J by 2 bases, with 13 bases left in between. The CDR3 has 15 amino acids. Germline V lookup: CDR1 SGDLS, CDR2 YYNGEE.